Below are 23 T cell receptor beta chains sequenced from a single sample in a study of cytomegalovirus exposure and HLA in healthy donors. 13 Jbeta primers and 60 Vbeta primers were used for the PCR. Using immunoSEQ multiplex PCR, the repertoire was profiled, and TCRdb retains in-frame clones only, with some absent. The repertoire holds 200,000 to 250,000 clones, 82% seen once, with more than 5% in the top ten. The sample comprised PBMCs. These TCRs come from a woman aged 40 to 50 in good health and CMV-seropositive.

This chain connects TRBV9 to TRBJ1-3; D is unclear. The length of the CDR3 is 11 residues. CDR1 and CDR2 (germline): SGDLS, YYNGEE. V lost 3 bases to trimming and J lost 7 bases, with 5 bases between them. CDR3 sequence reads: CASSGRNTIYF. As DNA, the CDR3 is TGTGCCAGCAGCGGGCGGAACACCATATATTTT.

The J gene is TRBJ1-5, the V gene TRBV4-1; the D is unclear. V was trimmed by 0 bases and J by 0 bases, leaving 6 bases between them. This CDR3 region has 15 residues. CDR1 and CDR2 from the germline V gene are MGHRA and YSYEKL. CDR3 loop: CASSQEQYSNQPQHF. CDR3 nucleotide sequence: TGCGCCAGCAGCCAAGAACAGTATAGCAATCAGCCCCAGCATTTT.

The rearrangement joins TRBV7-2 to TRBJ1-5; D unresolved. This CDR3 has 15 residues. V gave up 4 bases and J gave up 0 bases, with 10 bases separating them. CDR1 and CDR2 (germline): SGHTA, FQGNSA. CDR3 protein: CASSSSSGSNQPQHF. In DNA, the CDR3 is TGTGCCAGCAGCTCCTCCTCGGGTAGCAATCAGCCCCAGCATTTT.

This chain uses TRBV7-2 with TRBJ2-2, with 10 bases identical to TRBD1. The CDR3 has 16 residues. Trimming at V came to 5 bases and at J to 7 bases, leaving 10 bases not matched to a gene. The germline gives CDR1 SGHTA, CDR2 FQGNSA. CDR3 DNA: TGTGCCAGCAGCGACCCGACAGGGGGCGCAGTCGGGGAGCTGTTTTTT. It is translated as CASSDPTGGAVGELFF. Combining the CDR3 with reference TRBV7-2 and TRBJ2-2 gives the whole variable domain GAGVSQSPSNKVTEKGKDVELRCDPISGHTALYWYRQSLGQGLEFLIYFQGNSAPDKSGLPSDRFSAERTGGSVSTLTIQRTQQEDSAVYLCASSDPTGGAVGELFFGEGSRLTVL.

This clone was detected only a few times. The rearrangement joins TRBV19 to TRBJ2-7; D unresolved. Germline values: CDR1 LNHDA, CDR2 SQIVND (reference sequence). CDR3 length: 13 residues. Trimming removed 5 bases from V and 1 base from J, with 9 bases in between. CDR3: CASSPEESYEQYF. DNA for the CDR3: TGTGCCAGTAGTCCAGAAGAATCCTACGAGCAGTACTTC.

V and J are TRBV7-9 and TRBJ2-1; 10 bases line up with TRBD2. Germline values: CDR1 SEHNR, CDR2 FQNEAQ (reference sequence). The CDR3 totals 15 residues. V shed 0 bases and J 7 bases; nucleotides not matched to a gene: 3. CDR3 DNA: TGTGCCAGCAGCTTAGCGCTAGCGGGAGTGAATGAGCAGTTCTTC. It specifies CASSLALAGVNEQFF.

This clone has a single count. The chain recombines TRBV14 with TRBJ1-4; 10 bases line up with TRBD1. Germline CDR1 reads SGHDN; CDR2 reads FVKESK. CDR3 size: 17 residues. The V segment lost 0 bases and the J segment 8 bases; nucleotides outside the gene matches: 9. The CDR3 DNA sequence: TGTGCCAGCAGCCAAGATTTTACGGGACAGGGGAGCGAAAAACTGTTTTTT. Translating gives CASSQDFTGQGSEKLFF.

The chain employs TRBV9 and TRBJ2-3; TRBD1 might be the D (6 bases). The V end lost 3 bases, the J end lost 0 bases, and 17 bases lay between the germline ends. From germline, CDR1 is SGDLS and CDR2 YYNGEE. This CDR3 is built from 17 residues. CDR3 DNA: TGTGCCAGCAGCGGGAGACGACAGGAGATTAGCACAGATACGCAGTATTTT. Its protein is CASSGRRQEISTDTQYF.

This chain connects TRBV7-9 to TRBJ2-7; tentatively, D is TRBD2 (5 bases). Germline V gene lookup returns CDR1 SEHNR and CDR2 FQNEAQ (reference sequence). The CDR3 length is 15 residues. Trimming took off 4 bases at V and 0 bases at J, with 13 bases between the two ends. The CDR3 spells CASSSLQAASYEQYF. The CDR3 DNA reads as TGTGCCAGCAGCTCCCTCCAAGCGGCCTCCTACGAGCAGTACTTC.

The gene calls are TRBV7-9 and TRBJ1-1; TRBD1 matches at 7 bases. Germline CDR1 SEHNR, CDR2 FQNEAQ (reference sequence). The CDR3 is made up of 15 amino acids. V was clipped by 5 bases and J by 1 base; unmatched bases: 7. This CDR3 reads CASSTRDRSNTEAFF. In DNA, the CDR3 is TGTGCCAGCAGCACGAGGGACAGATCGAACACTGAAGCTTTCTTT.

V usage is TRBV11-2 and J usage is TRBJ2-2; 7 nucleotides align to TRBD1. Trimming removed 3 bases from V and 3 bases from J; junction bases left unmatched: 4. The CDR3 covers 15 residues. Germline CDR1 reads SGHAT; CDR2 reads FQNNGV. The CDR3 DNA reads as TGTGCCAGCAGCTTGAGGGGGCAGGACACCGGGGAGCTGTTTTTT. Translated, it gives CASSLRGQDTGELFF.

J is TRBJ1-2 and V is TRBV12-5, with D unclear. V lost 8 bases and J 0 bases, leaving 7 bases between the germline ends. This CDR3 has 12 amino acids. Germline V gene lookup returns CDR1 LGHNT and CDR2 FRNRAP. CDR3 bases: TGTGCTAGTTCACAGACTAACTATGGCTACACCTTC. This sequence encodes CASSQTNYGYTF. Together with reference TRBV12-5 and TRBJ1-2, the CDR3 gives the full variable domain: DARVTQTPRHKVTEMGQEVTMRCQPILGHNTVFWYRQTMMQGLELLAYFRNRAPLDDSGMPKDRFSAEMPDATLATLKIQPSEPRDSAVYFCASSQTNYGYTFGSGTRLTVV.

The chain employs TRBV2 and TRBJ1-1; no definite D call. V lost 4 bases and J 4 bases, leaving 10 bases between the germline ends. Germline assignment: CDR1 SNHLY and CDR2 FYNNEI. The CDR3 loop spans 13 amino acids. CDR3 DNA sequence: TGTGCCAGCAGTGCGGAGGTTGGCACTGAAGCTTTCTTT. This encodes CASSAEVGTEAFF.

This clone was detected only once. V gene TRBV4-1 combines with J gene TRBJ2-1, with a weak D call TRBD2 (6 bases). Deletions cut 3 bases from V and 7 bases from J, with 25 bases between. CDR1 and CDR2 (germline): MGHRA, YSYEKL. This CDR3 has 18 residues. The CDR3 region is CASSHTPGDFGLGNEQFF. The DNA of the CDR3 is TGCGCCAGCAGCCATACTCCGGGGGACTTTGGGCTCGGTAATGAGCAGTTCTTC.

This chain joins TRBV2 and TRBJ1-2; no firm D call. Germline V gene data show CDR1 as SNHLY and CDR2 as FYNNEI. V lost 3 bases and J 8 bases, leaving 13 bases between the germline ends. This CDR3 contains 13 residues. This CDR3 is CASSEPTSRGYTF. The CDR3, as DNA: TGTGCCAGCAGTGAGCCCACCTCGCGGGGCTACACCTTC.

The rearrangement joins TRBV11-2 to TRBJ2-7; the match to TRBD2 covers 9 bases. This CDR3 is built from 14 residues. Germline V lookup: CDR1 SGHAT, CDR2 FQNNGV. With 7 bases clipped from V and 3 bases from J, the junction kept 7 bases outside the gene matches. CDR3 coding DNA: TGTGCCAGCACCCGCGGAGCGGGAGGCTACGAGCAGTACTTC. It is translated as CASTRGAGGYEQYF.

In its sample, this clone was seen once. This sequence joins TRBV4-3 and TRBJ2-3; D perhaps matches TRBD1 (6 bases). The CDR3 has 15 amino acids. The germline V gene has CDR1 LGHNA and CDR2 YSLEER. Between the trimmed V and J ends, which lost 2 bases and 3 bases, there was a span of 12 bases. The CDR3 is CASSQSSGATDTQYF. The CDR3 DNA reads TGCGCCAGCAGCCAAAGCTCAGGGGCTACAGATACGCAGTATTTT.

This rearrangement joins TRBV7-2 to TRBJ1-2; a possible D gene is TRBD1 (6 bases). The CDR3 extends over 16 amino acids. The V gene lost 3 bases and the J gene lost 5 bases, with 19 bases spanning the gap. CDR1 and CDR2 from the germline V gene are SGHTA and FQGNSA. Here the CDR3 DNA reads TGTGCCAGCAGCTTTAGGGCAGGGGCCGCTCATTATGGCTACACCTTC. Translation gives CASSFRAGAAHYGYTF.

The chain carries TRBV30 and TRBJ1-6, with 10 bases identical to TRBD1. The CDR3 loop spans 13 amino acids. J was trimmed by 9 bases and V by 7 bases; bases with no gene match: 6. Per the germline V gene, CDR1 is GTSNPN and CDR2 is SVGIG (reference sequence). CDR3 region: CASNRDRGSPLHF. The CDR3 nucleotides are TGTGCCTCAAACCGGGACAGGGGTTCACCCCTCCACTTT.

With respect to this clone: In the same sample, other DNA sequences code for this CDR3. The chain has TRBV13 and TRBJ1-4; TRBD1 matches at 7 bases. The CDR3 is made up of 14 amino acids. V shed 5 bases and J 6 bases; nucleotides not matched to a gene: 6. Germline V gene data show CDR1 as PRHDT and CDR2 as FYEKMQ (reference sequence). Written as DNA, the CDR3 is TGTGCCAGCAGCCCTAGGGGGCGCGATGAAAAACTGTTTTTT. It yields the protein CASSPRGRDEKLFF.

The rearrangement links TRBV10-3 to TRBJ1-5, with TRBD1 as a possible D gene (5 bases). V was clipped by 5 bases and J by 0 bases, with 8 bases between them. CDR1 is ENHRY and CDR2 is SYGVKD in the germline V gene. CDR3 length equals 14 residues. Here the CDR3 reads CAISLTGSNQPQHF. CDR3 nucleotides: TGTGCCATCAGTTTAACAGGTAGCAATCAGCCCCAGCATTTT.

The CDR3 loop reads CASSTWGGGTGDLSGANVLTF. CDR3 bases: TGTGCCAGTAGTACTTGGGGCGGGGGGACAGGGGATCTCTCTGGGGCCAACGTCCTGACTTTC. The V gene is TRBV19, the J gene TRBJ2-6; 10 bases fit TRBD1. The germline V gene has CDR1 LNHDA and CDR2 SQIVND (reference sequence). Trimming at V came to 4 bases and at J to 0 bases, leaving 15 bases not matched to a gene. The CDR3 totals 21 residues.

This rearrangement joins TRBV18 to TRBJ1-1; D might be TRBD1 (6 bases). This CDR3 region has 15 residues. Trimming stripped 8 bases from V and 4 bases from J, with 20 bases between. Germline CDR1 KGHSH, CDR2 LQKENI. CDR3 region: CASRGGGLFPTEAFF. The CDR3, as DNA: TGTGCCAGCAGGGGAGGGGGATTGTTTCCCACTGAAGCTTTCTTT.